These 25 T cell receptor beta chains were sequenced from one sample in a study of regulatory T cells in long-lasting Graves disease. According to the study, TCR beta libraries were built with iRepertoire HTBI primers and CDR3-region Arm-PCR. TCRdb passed the multiplex PCR reads through MiXCR, listing each CDR3 protein once. The sample holds roughly 400,000 distinct CDR3 sequences, around 20% seen once. Time point noted: persistent/refractory GD, antithyroid drugs over 5 years with positive TRAb. PBMC RNA was the source of the TCR library. Sequencing used peripheral blood mononuclear cells (PBMCs), obtained when the disease was refractory, from a patient treated with antithyroid drugs. The source of these receptors is a female donor with Graves disease.

The table lists this clonotype with many counts. This sequence joins TRBV28 and TRBJ1-2; D call uncertain. V lost 5 bases and J 6 bases, leaving 22 bases between the germline ends. Germline CDR1 and CDR2: MDHEN and SYDVKM. This CDR3 contains 16 residues. This CDR3 reads CASSPVPRGRTDGYTF. In DNA, the CDR3 is TGTGCCAGCAGTCCCGTCCCACGAGGACGAACCGATGGCTACACCTTC.

The sample holds many counts of this clonotype. V is TRBV5-8 and J is TRBJ1-1, with 9 bases matching TRBD1. There are 15 residues in the CDR3. Germline V gene lookup returns CDR1 SGHTS and CDR2 YDEGEE. V was clipped by 1 base and J by 1 base; unmatched bases: 2. CDR3 region: CASSLRQGENTEAFF. The CDR3 DNA reads as TGTGCCAGCAGCTTGAGACAGGGGGAGAACACTGAAGCTTTCTTT.

This clonotype was detected many times. The chain has TRBV29-1 and TRBJ1-2, with D unclear. Germline values: CDR1 SQVTM, CDR2 ANQGSEA. V was cut by 3 bases and J by 1 base, with 18 bases left in between. CDR3 length: 16 amino acids. The CDR3 is CSVDRPLRHNNYGYTF. The CDR3 bases are TGCAGCGTTGACCGACCGTTGAGACACAATAACTATGGCTACACCTTC.

This clonotype has just a few counts. The chain carries TRBV20-1 and TRBJ1-5; 10 positions match TRBD1. The V segment lost 7 bases and the J segment 6 bases; nucleotides outside the gene matches: 9. The CDR3 has 14 amino acids. In germline, CDR1 is DFQATT, CDR2 SNEGSKA (reference sequence). CDR3 sequence reads: CSVRDRGFGQPQHF. The CDR3 region has the DNA TGCAGTGTAAGGGACAGGGGCTTCGGTCAGCCCCAGCATTTT.

There are a few counts of this clonotype. V usage is TRBV7-8 and J usage is TRBJ2-4; D remains unclear. The CDR3 loop spans 16 amino acids. Germline V gives CDR1 SGHVS, CDR2 FQNEAQ. V lost 4 bases to trimming and J lost 0 bases, with 13 bases between them. The CDR3 sequence: CASSSSRVLAKNIQYF. The CDR3 DNA follows: TGTGCCAGCAGCTCGTCACGAGTTCTAGCCAAAAACATTCAGTACTTC. Complete variable domain (other parts from reference TRBV7-8 and TRBJ2-4): GAGVSQSPRYKVAKRGQDVALRCDPISGHVSLFWYQQALGQGPEFLTYFQNEAQLDKSGLPSDRFFAERPEGSVSTLKIQRTQQEDSAVYLCASSSSRVLAKNIQYFGAGTRLSVL.

The rearrangement links TRBV20-1 to TRBJ2-2, with no clear D. V lost 3 bases and J 0 bases, leaving 8 bases between the germline ends. The germline V gene encodes CDR1 DFQATT and CDR2 SNEGSKA (reference sequence). This CDR3 is built from 14 residues. In DNA, the CDR3 is TGCAGTGCTAGTTCAGTCGCGAACACCGGGGAGCTGTTTTTT. Translated, it gives CSASSVANTGELFF.

This clonotype was seen ten or more times. The V and J genes are TRBV2 and TRBJ1-5, with D hard to call. Trimming removed 8 bases at V and 9 bases at J, with 20 bases between. Germline V CDR1 and CDR2: SNHLY, FYNNEI. CDR3 size: 14 residues. The CDR3 spells CASGTSDAKAPQHF. CDR3 nucleotides: TGTGCCAGCGGTACCAGTGACGCAAAGGCGCCCCAGCATTTT.

The chain links TRBV6-2 or TRBV6-3 to TRBJ1-2; D is possibly TRBD1 (6 bases). Germline V gene lookup returns CDR1 MNHEY and CDR2 SVGEGT. Trimming pared 5 bases from V and 6 bases from J, leaving 16 bases between. The CDR3 totals 14 residues. The CDR3 region is CASSRIGQNHGYTF. CDR3 nucleotides: TGTGCCAGCAGTCGAATTGGACAGAACCATGGCTACACCTTC.

CDR3 in amino acids: CASSHTDTQYF. CDR3 DNA: TGTGCCAGCAGTCACACAGATACGCAGTATTTT. The chain is built from TRBV12-3 or TRBV12-4 and TRBJ2-3; D is ambiguous. This CDR3 is built from 11 residues. Between the trimmed V and J ends, which lost 5 bases and 2 bases, there was a span of 2 bases.

This clonotype showed up many times. This chain links TRBV10-3 with TRBJ2-2; perhaps D is TRBD1 or TRBD2 (5 bases each). Germline CDR1 reads ENHRY; CDR2 reads SYGVKD. The CDR3 loop spans 15 amino acids. The V and J ends lost 5 bases and 0 bases respectively, with 10 bases between them. The chain's CDR3 is CAISSGPSNTGELFF. The DNA of the CDR3 is TGTGCCATCAGTTCGGGGCCCTCGAACACCGGGGAGCTGTTTTTT.

This clonotype turned up a few times. The chain couples TRBV2 to TRBJ2-4; D is undetermined. V was trimmed by 4 bases and J by 0 bases, leaving 10 bases between them. The CDR3 spans 15 residues. CDR1 is SNHLY and CDR2 is FYNNEI in the germline V gene. The chain's CDR3 is CASSGLGLAKNIQYF. The CDR3 DNA sequence: TGTGCCAGCAGTGGTCTCGGGTTAGCCAAAAACATTCAGTACTTC.

This chain joins TRBV4-1 and TRBJ1-2; D is unclear. The length of the CDR3 is 15 residues. Germline-derived CDR1 and CDR2 are MGHRA and YSYEKL. Trimming removed 0 bases from V and 7 bases from J, with 15 bases in between. CDR3 amino acids: CASSQEQKVGSGYTF. CDR3 sequence (DNA): TGCGCCAGCAGCCAAGAACAAAAGGTGGGGAGTGGCTACACCTTC.

The genes are TRBV9 and TRBJ2-7; tentatively, D is TRBD1 (5 bases). CDR3 size: 14 residues. V lost 6 bases and J lost 3, with 16 bases in between. The germline CDR1 and CDR2 sequences are SGDLS and YYNGEE. The CDR3 DNA sequence: TGTGCCAGCACCCCCGGACAAGCCAACTACGAGCAGTACTTC. It is translated as CASTPGQANYEQYF.

This clonotype was detected ten times or more. The chain links TRBV12-3 or TRBV12-4 to TRBJ2-1, with TRBD2 as a possible D gene (6 bases). This CDR3 has 14 amino acids. Trimming removed 6 bases at V and 3 bases at J, with 12 bases between. This CDR3 is CASRSGSRYNEQFF. For the CDR3, the DNA is TGTGCCAGCAGGTCCGGGAGTCGCTACAATGAGCAGTTCTTC.

This clonotype was detected only a few times. J is TRBJ2-1 and V is TRBV6-1; D not resolved. This CDR3 has 16 residues. V was clipped by 8 bases and J by 2 bases, with 19 bases between them. Per germline, CDR1 MNHNS and CDR2 SASEGT. CDR3 in amino acids: CASGVHLTETYNEQFF. CDR3 DNA sequence: TGTGCCAGCGGGGTTCACTTGACGGAGACCTACAATGAGCAGTTCTTC.

The J gene is TRBJ1-1, the V gene TRBV9; D is ambiguous. Trimming left V 0 bases short and J 3 bases short, with 12 bases between. The CDR3 sequence is 15 residues long. Germline lookup yields CDR1 SGDLS and CDR2 YYNGEE. CDR3 sequence (DNA): TGTGCCAGCAGCGTAGGTCCCCAGGTTCACACTGAAGCTTTCTTT. This sequence encodes CASSVGPQVHTEAFF. The full variable domain, completed using reference TRBV9 and TRBJ1-1, is DSGVTQTPKHLITATGQRVTLRCSPRSGDLSVYWYQQSLDQGLQFLIQYYNGEERAKGNILERFSAQQFPDLHSELNLSSLELGDSALYFCASSVGPQVHTEAFFGQGTRLTVV.

This clonotype was counted only a few times. The rearrangement joins TRBV12-3 or TRBV12-4 to TRBJ2-3, with D perhaps matching TRBD2 (5 bases). The CDR3 totals 14 residues. The germline V and J ends were trimmed by 1 base and 6 bases, with 11 bases remaining between them. The CDR3 reads CASSLGGWMDTQYF. CDR3 DNA sequence: TGTGCCAGCAGTTTAGGAGGGTGGATGGATACGCAGTATTTT.

This clonotype was detected only a few times. V gene TRBV3-1 combines with J gene TRBJ1-5, with a tentative D call TRBD1 (5 bases). Per the germline V gene, CDR1 is LGHDT and CDR2 is YNNKEL (reference sequence). The CDR3 is 17 residues long. V was clipped by 3 bases and J by 0 bases, with 15 bases between them. CDR3 sequence: CASSQMLPGYSNQPQHF. The CDR3 bases are TGTGCCAGCAGCCAGATGCTACCAGGGTATAGCAATCAGCCCCAGCATTTT.

V and J are TRBV29-1 and TRBJ2-3; perhaps TRBD1 as D (6 bases). V lost 4 bases and J lost 0, with 14 bases in between. The germline V gene has CDR1 SQVTM and CDR2 ANQGSEA. CDR3 size: 15 residues. The CDR3 bases are TGCAGCGTTGGGTTGAGGGACACTAGCACAGATACGCAGTATTTT. Its protein product is CSVGLRDTSTDTQYF.

The CDR3 DNA is TGTGCCAGCAGCTTAGGCTCCAAAAACATTCAGTACTTC. Amino acid sequence: CASSLGSKNIQYF. V and J are TRBV7-9 and TRBJ2-4; D remains ambiguous. The CDR3 is 13 amino acids. Deletions cut 1 base from V and 2 bases from J, with 3 bases between. The germline gives CDR1 SEHNR, CDR2 FQNEAQ (reference sequence).

CDR3 region: CSARPGLAVGYRETQYF. For the CDR3, the DNA is TGCAGTGCTAGACCTGGACTAGCGGTGGGGTATAGGGAGACCCAGTACTTC. The V call is TRBV20-1, the J call TRBJ2-5; 10 bases fit TRBD2. Per germline, CDR1 DFQATT and CDR2 SNEGSKA (reference sequence). This CDR3 comprises 17 residues. V gave up 2 bases and J gave up 5 bases; unmatched junction bases: 14.

This sequence joins TRBV27 and TRBJ1-5; no reliable D call. V dropped 5 bases and J dropped 5 bases, with 10 bases sitting between them. Germline CDR1 reads MNHEY; CDR2 reads SMNVEV (reference sequence). The CDR3 sequence is 13 residues long. The CDR3 is CASSTGLYQPQHF. The CDR3, as DNA: TGTGCCAGCAGTACGGGGTTGTATCAGCCCCAGCATTTT.

This clonotype was counted many times. The V gene is TRBV9, the J gene TRBJ1-1; 8 bases are a match to TRBD1. CDR1 and CDR2 from the germline V gene are SGDLS and YYNGEE. The CDR3 runs 14 residues. J gave up 1 base and V 6 bases, and 5 bases lay outside the gene matches. The CDR3 sequence is CASTGGLGNTEAFF. As DNA, the CDR3 is TGTGCCAGCACAGGGGGCCTGGGGAACACTGAAGCTTTCTTT.

Ten or more counts support this clonotype. The chain carries TRBV28 and TRBJ2-5, with D unresolved. The CDR3 has 13 amino acids. Trimming shortened V by 1 base and J by 2 bases, and 5 bases separated the two germline ends. Germline CDR1 reads MDHEN; CDR2 reads SYDVKM. The CDR3 nucleotides read TGTGCCAGCAGTTTATTCTCGCAAGAGACCCAGTACTTC. Translated: CASSLFSQETQYF.

The chain couples TRBV6-5 to TRBJ2-7; the D is unclear. Germline V gene sequence: CDR1 MNHEY, CDR2 SVGAGI. V was cut by 0 bases and J by 2 bases, with 11 bases left in between. The CDR3 has 15 amino acids. This chain's CDR3 is CASSYSWARAYEQYF. In nucleotides, the CDR3 is TGTGCCAGCAGTTACTCATGGGCTAGGGCCTACGAGCAGTACTTC.